This entry describes one T cell receptor (beta chain). Its antigen is currently unknown. The CDR3 consists of 16 residues. J was trimmed by 7 bases and V by 4 bases; bases with no gene match: 6. The germline V gene has CDR1 MGHRA and CDR2 YSYEKL. The data were taken from a study of identical twins. Broader study findings: Fewer insertions marked abundant cord blood beta clonotypes; young adult naive trended weakly, memory not at all.

TCRdb used MiXCR to reprocess the 5' RACE reads, holding one entry per CDR3 protein. Of hundreds of thousands of distinct CDR3 sequences in the sample, 10% to 15% are singletons; the top ten hold approximately 7.9%. These records were also assigned to another study, of yellow fever vaccine responses in identical twins.

This TCR was recovered from a woman under 30 in good health. Sequenced material: CD8+ T cells sorted from blood. V and J are TRBV4-1 and TRBJ2-1, with 14 bases that match TRBD2. The CDR3 is CASSPTSGRAVNEQFF. CDR3 coding DNA: TGCGCCAGCAGCCCGACTAGCGGGAGGGCCGTGAATGAGCAGTTCTTC.